This record covers a single T cell receptor (beta chain). Its antigen is unidentified. This record comes from a study of cytomegalovirus exposure and HLA in healthy donors. The junction had 8 bases not matched to a gene; V was cut back by 4 bases and J by 5 bases. Germline CDR1 SGHDT, CDR2 YYEEEE. CDR3 length: 16 residues. At collection, donors were nominally healthy, but unrecorded immune exposures were probable. Study outcomes and limitations: Previously analyzed data showed that most TCR beta V segments were productive at a frequency of about 87% or about 30%.

The PCR used 60 Vbeta and 13 Jbeta primers. Profiling relied on immunoSEQ multiplex PCR, and the TCRdb table lists in-frame clones only, not all of them. This sample has under 200,000 clones, with around 80% found just once. The sample was PBMCs. This sequence originates from a man aged 18 to 30 in good health and CMV-seropositive. The chain couples TRBV5-6 to TRBJ2-5; 13 nucleotides match TRBD2. In DNA form, the CDR3 reads TGTGCCAGCAGCGCAAAGATACTAGCGGGGGGGGAGACCCAGTACTTC. Its protein product is CASSAKILAGGETQYF.